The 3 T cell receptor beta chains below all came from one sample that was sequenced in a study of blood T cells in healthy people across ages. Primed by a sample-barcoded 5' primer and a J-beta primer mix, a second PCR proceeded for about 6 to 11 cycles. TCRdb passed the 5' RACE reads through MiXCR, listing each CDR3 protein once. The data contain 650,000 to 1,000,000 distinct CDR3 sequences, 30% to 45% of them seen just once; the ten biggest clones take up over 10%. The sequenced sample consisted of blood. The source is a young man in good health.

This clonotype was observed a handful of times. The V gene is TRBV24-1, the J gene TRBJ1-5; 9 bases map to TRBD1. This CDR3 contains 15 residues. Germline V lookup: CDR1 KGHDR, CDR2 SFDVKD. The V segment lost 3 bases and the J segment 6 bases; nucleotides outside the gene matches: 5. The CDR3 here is CATSDPGTGFQPQHF. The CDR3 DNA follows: TGTGCCACCAGTGATCCCGGGACAGGGTTTCAGCCCCAGCATTTT.

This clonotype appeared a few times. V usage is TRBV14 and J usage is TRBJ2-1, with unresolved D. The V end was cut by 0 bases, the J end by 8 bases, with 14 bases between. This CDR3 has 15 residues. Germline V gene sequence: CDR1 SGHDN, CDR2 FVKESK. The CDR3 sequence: CASSQDRVWVDEQFF. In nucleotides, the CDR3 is TGTGCCAGCAGCCAAGATCGGGTTTGGGTGGATGAGCAGTTCTTC.

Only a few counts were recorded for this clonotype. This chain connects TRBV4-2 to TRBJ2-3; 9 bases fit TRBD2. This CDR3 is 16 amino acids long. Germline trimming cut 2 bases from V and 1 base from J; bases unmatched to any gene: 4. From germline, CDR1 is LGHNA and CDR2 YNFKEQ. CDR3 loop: CASSQSIAGGTDTQYF. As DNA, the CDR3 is TGTGCCAGCAGCCAAAGCATAGCGGGAGGCACAGATACGCAGTATTTT.